Listed here are 5 T cell receptor beta chains from one sample, sequenced in a study of neurological immune-mediated disorders. TCRdb re-derived calls from the 5' RACE reads in MiXCR, one entry per CDR3 protein. The table includes 50,000 or so distinct CDR3 sequences, about 25% detected once. What was sequenced was PBMCs. The receptors were gathered from a woman between 70 and 85 years old in good health.

The chain's CDR3 is CSANNMREGRSEQFF. CDR3 in DNA: TGCAGTGCTAATAATATGCGGGAGGGCCGTAGTGAGCAGTTCTTC. This sequence joins TRBV20-1 and TRBJ2-1, with TRBD2 matching 9 bases. CDR3 length: 15 residues. Germline trimming cut 4 bases from V and 9 bases from J; bases unmatched to any gene: 13. Germline V gives CDR1 DFQATT, CDR2 SNEGSKA (reference sequence).

This clonotype was detected ten times or more. V gene TRBV5-1 combines with J gene TRBJ2-2, with 9 nucleotides matching TRBD2. This CDR3 is built from 14 residues. The junction had 6 bases not matched to a gene; V was cut back by 10 bases and J by 2 bases. Germline values: CDR1 SGHRS, CDR2 YFSETQ. CDR3 in amino acids: CAGRSGRNTGELFF. The CDR3 DNA reads TGCGCCGGACGTAGCGGGAGAAACACCGGGGAGCTGTTTTTT. Variable domain in full (rest from reference TRBV5-1 and TRBJ2-2): KAGVTQTPRYLIKTRGQQVTLSCSPISGHRSVSWYQQTPGQGLQFLFEYFSETQRNKGNFPGRFSGRQFSNSRSEMNVSTLELGDSALYLCAGRSGRNTGELFFGEGSRLTVL.

Ten or more counts support this clonotype. The chain uses TRBV12-3 or TRBV12-4 and TRBJ2-3; no clear D. CDR3 size: 16 residues. Trimming shortened V by 6 bases and J by 1 base, and 17 bases separated the two germline ends. The DNA for the CDR3 is TGTGCCAGCAGCCGCCCCTTGGTTAGGGGCACAGATACGCAGTATTTT. Its protein is CASSRPLVRGTDTQYF.

V usage is TRBV20-1 and J usage is TRBJ1-5, with D tentatively TRBD1 (5 bases). V was shortened by 6 bases and J by 6 bases, with 12 bases between the two germline ends. Germline values: CDR1 DFQATT, CDR2 SNEGSKA (reference sequence). The CDR3 totals 12 residues. The CDR3 is CSAKKGTQPQHF. DNA for the CDR3: TGCAGTGCCAAGAAGGGGACTCAGCCCCAGCATTTT.

The sample holds many counts of this clonotype. This chain links TRBV7-2 with TRBJ1-6, with 8 positions matching TRBD1. Looked up from germline, CDR1 is SGHTA and CDR2 is FQGNSA. The V gene end was trimmed by 4 bases and the J gene end by 3 bases; junction bases not matched to a gene: 5. This CDR3 comprises 16 residues. CDR3 nucleotide sequence: TGTGCCAGCAGCTCGGACAGGGCGGTCTATAATTCACCCCTCCACTTT. This sequence encodes CASSSDRAVYNSPLHF.